These 8 T cell receptor beta chains came from one sample sequenced in a study of cytomegalovirus exposure and HLA in healthy donors. In the PCR, 60 Vbeta and 13 Jbeta primers were used. The repertoire was sequenced with immunoSEQ multiplex PCR; TCRdb's copy has only in-frame clones and lacks some. Counted here are some 150,000 clones, around 81% occurring once; the ten biggest clones make up 13%. Sequenced material: PBMCs. The receptors stem from a woman in her forties or fifties in good health and CMV-seronegative.

The rearrangement links TRBV25-1 to TRBJ1-2; 7 bases are shared with TRBD1. The J segment lost 4 bases and the V segment lost 2 bases, leaving 4 bases of the junction unmatched. CDR1 and CDR2 (germline): MGHDK, SYGVNS. This CDR3 region has 14 residues. The CDR3 spells CASSELTGPYGYTF. The CDR3 DNA sequence: TGTGCCAGCAGTGAACTGACAGGGCCCTATGGCTACACCTTC.

The V gene is TRBV5-6, the J gene TRBJ2-5, with D perhaps matching TRBD1 (6 bases). This CDR3 contains 15 residues. Looked up from germline, CDR1 is SGHDT and CDR2 is YYEEEE. The ends were cut back, 2 bases at V and 11 bases at J, with 22 bases in the middle. Written as DNA, the CDR3 is TGTGCCAGCAGCTTCATCCCAGGGGCCTCCTACAAGCAGTACTTC. As protein: CASSFIPGASYKQYF.

This clone came up once. The chain carries TRBV5-4 and TRBJ2-5; 9 positions agree with TRBD2. With 4 bases clipped from V and 3 bases from J, the junction kept 7 bases outside the gene matches. CDR3 size: 15 residues. Per the germline V gene, CDR1 is SGHNT and CDR2 is YYREEE (reference sequence). The CDR3 reads CASSPASGKKETQYF. In nucleotides, the CDR3 is TGTGCCAGCAGCCCTGCTAGCGGGAAAAAAGAGACCCAGTACTTC.

V is TRBV5-1 and J is TRBJ1-1, with D perhaps TRBD1 (6 bases). CDR1 and CDR2 from the germline V gene are SGHRS and YFSETQ. V lost 0 bases and J 4 bases, leaving 10 bases between the germline ends. This CDR3 contains 14 residues. The CDR3 DNA reads as TGCGCCAGCAGCTTGGGGCAGGGGTCCACTGAAGCTTTCTTT. Protein: CASSLGQGSTEAFF.

This clone has a single count. This sequence joins TRBV7-8 and TRBJ2-4; D might be TRBD2 (5 bases). Trimming took 4 bases from V and 8 from J, leaving 27 bases between them. Per the germline V gene, CDR1 is SGHVS and CDR2 is FQNEAQ. The length of the CDR3 is 18 residues. CDR3 DNA: TGTGCCAGCAGCTCCCCCGTAGGTCCTAGCCAAAAACATCACATTCAGTACTTC. It codes for CASSSPVGPSQKHHIQYF.

This chain connects TRBV7-2 to TRBJ2-1, with D perhaps matching TRBD2 (6 bases). Trimming removed 1 base at V and 7 bases at J, with 11 bases between. Germline assignment: CDR1 SGHTA and CDR2 FQGNSA. This CDR3 has 14 amino acids. CDR3: CASSLDGSSNEQFF. The CDR3 DNA sequence: TGTGCCAGCAGCTTAGACGGGAGCTCGAATGAGCAGTTCTTC.

The chain employs TRBV27 and TRBJ1-2, with 8 bases lining up with TRBD1. Germline V gives CDR1 MNHEY, CDR2 SMNVEV (reference sequence). The junction had 4 bases not matched to a gene; V was cut back by 6 bases and J by 4 bases. CDR3 length equals 13 residues. CDR3 nucleotide sequence: TGTGCCAGCAGGCAGGGGGCCATCTATGGCTACACCTTC. It yields the protein CASRQGAIYGYTF.

The V gene is TRBV4-1, the J gene TRBJ1-2; perhaps TRBD1 as D (5 bases). The CDR3 consists of 15 residues. Germline assignment: CDR1 MGHRA and CDR2 YSYEKL. V shed 2 bases and J shed 5 bases, with 15 bases lying between them. The CDR3 is CASSQKAETAYGYTF. The DNA for the CDR3 is TGCGCCAGCAGCCAAAAAGCCGAGACAGCATATGGCTACACCTTC.